The rows below give T cell receptor beta chains drawn from one sample of a study of T-cell memory formation after mild COVID-19. TCRdb re-analysed the 5' RACE reads in MiXCR, keeping a single row per CDR3 protein. The profile covers about 560,000 distinct CDR3 sequences, with over 15% appearing a single time and around 11% taken by the ten largest. The sample taken for sequencing was PBMCs or a T cell subset sorted from them (not recorded which). The receptor set was obtained from an adult woman who had mild COVID-19 (a few samples of this study predate the infection). Cell type and time point are not known. Both conserved end residues are part of each CDR3. A D gene is named only where the DNA matches it firmly. The size field is filled for only some rows; it gives once, few, many or a size class.

clone_size	d_call	v_call	j_call	cdr3_aa	cdr3_nt
.	TRBD2	TRBV7-2	TRBJ2-1	CASSRELAGYNEQFF	TGTGCCAGCAGTCGTGAGCTAGCGGGGTACAATGAGCAGTTCTTC
few	.	TRBV19	TRBJ1-4	CASSVGRTNEKLFF	TGTGCCAGTAGTGTGGGACGGACTAATGAAAAACTGTTTTTT
.	TRBD2	TRBV4-3	TRBJ2-7	CASSQGREGRYEQYF	TGCGCCAGCAGCCAAGGGCGGGAGGGCCGCTACGAGCAGTACTTC
few	TRBD2	TRBV29-1	TRBJ2-1	CSVPNLAANLNEQFF	TGCAGCGTCCCAAACCTAGCGGCCAACCTCAATGAGCAGTTCTTC
few	.	TRBV27	TRBJ1-1	CASSSSRVNTEAFF	TGTGCCAGCAGTTCGAGCAGGGTCAACACTGAAGCTTTCTTT
few	.	TRBV5-1	TRBJ1-2	CASSILGQETPQYGYTF	TGCGCCAGCAGCATCTTGGGCCAAGAAACCCCCCAGTATGGCTACACCTTC
.	TRBD2	TRBV7-3	TRBJ2-7	CASSKVAGAYEQYF	TGTGCCAGCAGTAAGGTAGCGGGTGCCTACGAGCAGTACTTC
.	TRBD1	TRBV7-9	TRBJ1-6	CASSLGTGTNYNSPLHF	TGTGCCAGCAGCTTAGGGACAGGGACTAACTATAATTCACCCCTCCACTTT
.	TRBD1	TRBV5-1	TRBJ2-3	CASSLGTGVTDTQYF	TGCGCCAGCAGCTTAGGGACAGGGGTCACAGATACGCAGTATTTT
few	TRBD2	TRBV7-9	TRBJ2-3	CASSLARERDYTDTQYF	TGTGCCAGCAGCTTAGCGAGGGAGCGGGATTACACAGATACGCAGTATTTT
.	TRBD2	TRBV20-1	TRBJ2-5	CSAAASGVPETQYF	TGCAGTGCCGCTGCGAGCGGGGTCCCAGAGACCCAGTACTTC
few	.	TRBV7-8	TRBJ2-1	CASSATVLANEQFF	TGTGCCAGCAGTGCGACAGTGTTAGCGAATGAGCAGTTCTTC
.	TRBD1	TRBV12-3/TRBV12-4	TRBJ2-3	CASSPGQGIPQDTQYF	TGTGCCAGCAGTCCCGGACAGGGGATCCCACAAGATACGCAGTATTTT
few	TRBD2	TRBV4-2	TRBJ2-3	CASSQGSSGGYTDTQYF	TGTGCCAGCAGCCAAGGGAGTAGCGGGGGATACACAGATACGCAGTATTTT
.	TRBD2	TRBV20-1	TRBJ2-3	CSAPSSGSSDTQYF	TGCAGTGCTCCGTCTAGCGGGAGTAGTGATACGCAGTATTTT
.	.	TRBV29-1	TRBJ2-7	CSVATGGSYEQYF	TGCAGCGTTGCCACCGGGGGCTCCTACGAGCAGTACTTC
many	.	TRBV5-5	TRBJ1-1	CASSRTTGSEAFF	TGTGCCAGCAGCCGTACGACCGGGAGTGAAGCTTTCTTT
few	TRBD1	TRBV19	TRBJ1-6	CASREDRGLYNSPLHF	TGTGCCAGTAGGGAGGACAGGGGGCTTTATAATTCACCCCTCCACTTT
few	.	TRBV4-3	TRBJ2-6	CASSRDRTSSGANVLTF	TGCGCCAGCAGCCGAGACCGTACCTCCTCTGGGGCCAACGTCCTGACTTTC